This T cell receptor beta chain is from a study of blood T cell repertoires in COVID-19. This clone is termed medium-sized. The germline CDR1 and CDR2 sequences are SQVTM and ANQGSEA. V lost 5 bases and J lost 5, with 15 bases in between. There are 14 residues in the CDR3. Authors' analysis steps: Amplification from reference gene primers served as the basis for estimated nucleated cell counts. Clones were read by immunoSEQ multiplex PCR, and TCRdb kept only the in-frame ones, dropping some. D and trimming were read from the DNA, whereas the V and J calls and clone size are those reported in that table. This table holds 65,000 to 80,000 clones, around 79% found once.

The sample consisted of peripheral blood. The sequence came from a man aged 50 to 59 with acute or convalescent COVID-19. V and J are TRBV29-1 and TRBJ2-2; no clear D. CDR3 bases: TGCAGCGTTCCTCACCCTATTCGGACCGGGGAGCTGTTTTTT. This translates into CSVPHPIRTGELFF.